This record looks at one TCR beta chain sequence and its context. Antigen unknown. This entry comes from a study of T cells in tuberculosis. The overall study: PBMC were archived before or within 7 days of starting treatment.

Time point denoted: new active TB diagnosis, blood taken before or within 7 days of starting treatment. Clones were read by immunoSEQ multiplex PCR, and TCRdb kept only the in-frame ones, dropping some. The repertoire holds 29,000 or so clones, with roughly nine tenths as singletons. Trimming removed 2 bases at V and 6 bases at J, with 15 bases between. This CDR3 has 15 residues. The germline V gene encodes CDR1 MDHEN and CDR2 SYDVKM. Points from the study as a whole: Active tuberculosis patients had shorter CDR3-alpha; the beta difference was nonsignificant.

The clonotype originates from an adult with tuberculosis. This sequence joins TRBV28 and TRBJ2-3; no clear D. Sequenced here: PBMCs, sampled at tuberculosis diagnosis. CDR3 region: CASSLGGPHADTQYF. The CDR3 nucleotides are TGTGCCAGCAGTTTAGGTGGGCCCCACGCGGATACGCAGTATTTT.